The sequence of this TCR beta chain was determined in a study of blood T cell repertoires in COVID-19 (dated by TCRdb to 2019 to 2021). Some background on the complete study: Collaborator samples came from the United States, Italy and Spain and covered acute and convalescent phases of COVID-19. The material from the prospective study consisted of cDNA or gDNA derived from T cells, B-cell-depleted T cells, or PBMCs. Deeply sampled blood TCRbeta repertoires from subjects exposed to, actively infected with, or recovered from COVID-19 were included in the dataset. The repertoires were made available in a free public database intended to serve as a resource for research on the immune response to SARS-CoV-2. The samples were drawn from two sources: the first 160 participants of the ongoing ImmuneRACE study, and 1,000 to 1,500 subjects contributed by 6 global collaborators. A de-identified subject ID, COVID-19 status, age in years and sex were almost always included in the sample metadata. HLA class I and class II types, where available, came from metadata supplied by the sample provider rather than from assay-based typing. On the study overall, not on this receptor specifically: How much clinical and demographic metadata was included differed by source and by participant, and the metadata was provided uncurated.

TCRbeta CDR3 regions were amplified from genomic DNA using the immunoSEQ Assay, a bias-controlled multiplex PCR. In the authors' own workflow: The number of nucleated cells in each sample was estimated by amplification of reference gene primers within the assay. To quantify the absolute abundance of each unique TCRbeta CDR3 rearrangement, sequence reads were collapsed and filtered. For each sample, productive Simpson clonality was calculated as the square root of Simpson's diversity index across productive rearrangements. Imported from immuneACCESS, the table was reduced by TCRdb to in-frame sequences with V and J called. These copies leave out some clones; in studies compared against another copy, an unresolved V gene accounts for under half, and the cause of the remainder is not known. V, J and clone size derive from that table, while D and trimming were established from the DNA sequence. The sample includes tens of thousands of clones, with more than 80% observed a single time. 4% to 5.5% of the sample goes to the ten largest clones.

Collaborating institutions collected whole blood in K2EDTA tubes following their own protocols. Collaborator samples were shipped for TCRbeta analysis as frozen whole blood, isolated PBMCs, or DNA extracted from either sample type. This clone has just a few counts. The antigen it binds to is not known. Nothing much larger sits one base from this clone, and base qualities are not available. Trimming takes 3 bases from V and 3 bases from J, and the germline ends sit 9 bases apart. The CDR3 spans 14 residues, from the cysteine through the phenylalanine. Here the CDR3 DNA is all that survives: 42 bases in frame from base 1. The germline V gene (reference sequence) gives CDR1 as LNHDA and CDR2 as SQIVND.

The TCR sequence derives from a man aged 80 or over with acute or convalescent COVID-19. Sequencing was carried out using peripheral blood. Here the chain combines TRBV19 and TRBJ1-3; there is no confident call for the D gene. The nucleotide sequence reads TGTGCCAGTAGTATTGGAGGGATTGGAAACACCATATATTTT. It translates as CASSIGGIGNTIYF.